Below, one T cell receptor (beta chain) is given with its context. Its specificity is unknown. Each patient with chemo-refractory metastatic non-small-cell lung cancer was treated with focal radiation plus CTLA-4 blockade using ipilimumab. Generated by immunoSEQ multiplex PCR, the TCRdb table keeps only in-frame clones and is missing some. The sample shows around 70,000 clones, about four fifths of them seen only once. The CDR3 has 14 residues. Trimming left V 6 bases short and J 0 bases short, with 11 bases between. Germline V gene sequence: CDR1 SNHLY, CDR2 FYNNEI. This entry is derived from a study of radiotherapy plus CTLA-4 blockade in lung cancer. In the study overall: There were objective responses in around 18% of patients, and 31% had disease control. Study results and limitations: Response was reportedly best predicted by early blood T cell clone dynamics, with interferon-beta. Radiotherapy plus ipilimumab was followed by expansion in blood of tumor-derived TCR clones.

This sequence joins TRBV2 and TRBJ1-1, with D possibly being TRBD1 (6 bases). The starting material was peripheral blood, obtained from a patient treated with radiotherapy plus ipilimumab. This receptor was identified in a human donor with non-small cell lung cancer who had a partial response to radiotherapy plus ipilimumab. The CDR3 region has the DNA TGTGCCAGCAGAGAGGGGGGGTTGAACACTGAAGCTTTCTTT. The encoded protein is CASREGGLNTEAFF.